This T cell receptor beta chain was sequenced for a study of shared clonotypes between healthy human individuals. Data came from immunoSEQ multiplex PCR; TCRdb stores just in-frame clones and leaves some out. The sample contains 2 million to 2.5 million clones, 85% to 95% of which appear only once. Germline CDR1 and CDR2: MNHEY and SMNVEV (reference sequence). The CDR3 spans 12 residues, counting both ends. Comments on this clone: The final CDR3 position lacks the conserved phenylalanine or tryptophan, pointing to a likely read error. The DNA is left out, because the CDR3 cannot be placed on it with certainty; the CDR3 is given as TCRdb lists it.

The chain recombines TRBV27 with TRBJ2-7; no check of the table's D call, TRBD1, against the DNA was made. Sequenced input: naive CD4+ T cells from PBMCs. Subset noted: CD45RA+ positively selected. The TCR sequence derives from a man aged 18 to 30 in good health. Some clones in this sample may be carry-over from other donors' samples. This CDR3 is CASRLKRDRESI.